A single sample is the source of the 27 T cell receptor beta chains below, sequenced in a study of response to subunit inactivated influenza vaccine. TCRdb called the RT-PCR reads again in MiXCR, with one record for every CDR3 protein. This table holds roughly 170,000 distinct CDR3 sequences, around 9% found once. The sequencing used non-naive T cells sorted from PBMCs, collected on the day of vaccination. The receptor set was obtained from a man aged 50-59 years who received an inactivated influenza vaccine.

V is TRBV6-5 and J is TRBJ2-4; a possible D gene is TRBD1 (6 bases). The CDR3 sequence is 19 residues long. V lost 0 bases to trimming and J lost 0 bases, with 18 bases between them. Germline-derived CDR1 and CDR2 are MNHEY and SVGAGI. The CDR3 coding sequence is TGTGCCAGCAGTTACTCGACAGGAAGCAGGTCCCTAGCCAAAAACATTCAGTACTTC. It is translated as CASSYSTGSRSLAKNIQYF.

In regard to this clonotype: Its ends do not fully match the called genes, so a read error is possible. The J gene is TRBJ2-5, the V gene TRBV11-2; TRBD1 or TRBD2 may be the D gene (5 bases each). This CDR3 has 19 residues. Per germline, CDR1 SGHAT and CDR2 FQNNGV. The CDR3 sequence: CASSLDSGRGRWYHETQYF. The CDR3 DNA reads TGTGCCAGCAGCTTAGATAGTGGTAGGGGACGGTGGTACCACGAGACCCAGTACTTC.

In this sample, this clonotype turned up a few times. The chain recombines TRBV5-6 with TRBJ1-5; 7 nucleotides agree with TRBD1. The CDR3 sequence is 15 residues long. From germline, CDR1 is SGHDT and CDR2 YYEEEE. Trimming took 6 bases from V and 0 from J; bases not matched to a gene: 6. The CDR3 loop reads CASNSWTGSNQPQHF. CDR3 DNA: TGTGCCAGCAACTCCTGGACAGGTAGCAATCAGCCCCAGCATTTT.

The chain has TRBV3-1 and TRBJ2-3, with a possible D match to TRBD2 (7 bases). Trimming pared 3 bases from V and 5 bases from J, leaving 15 bases between. CDR3 size: 15 residues. Germline CDR1 is LGHDT and CDR2 is YNNKEL (reference sequence). CDR3 sequence: CASSHRQGTKDTQYF. In DNA, the CDR3 is TGTGCCAGCAGCCACCGGCAGGGGACTAAAGATACGCAGTATTTT.

This clonotype was counted ten times or more. This chain connects TRBV6-1 to TRBJ1-2; the D is unclear. The CDR3 consists of 13 residues. Germline values: CDR1 MNHNS, CDR2 SASEGT. The ends were cut back, 0 bases at V and 2 bases at J, with 4 bases in the middle. CDR3 region: CASSEAGNYGYTF. The DNA for the CDR3 is TGTGCCAGCAGTGAAGCAGGGAACTATGGCTACACCTTC.

Ten or more counts support this clonotype. The CDR3 bases are TGTGCCAGCAGCCGACGGTCAGGATCCGGGTCAGATACGCAGTATTTT. This translates into CASSRRSGSGSDTQYF. The chain uses TRBV7-7 and TRBJ2-3; no firm D call. The CDR3 is made up of 16 amino acids. Germline V gives CDR1 SSHAT, CDR2 FNYEAQ (reference sequence). The V and J ends lost 5 bases and 4 bases respectively, with 19 bases between them.

The chain employs TRBV7-9 and TRBJ2-1; no reliable D call. The length of the CDR3 is 12 residues. The germline V and J ends were trimmed by 3 bases and 6 bases, with 6 bases remaining between them. In germline, CDR1 is SEHNR, CDR2 FQNEAQ (reference sequence). For the CDR3, the DNA is TGTGCCAGCAGCTTCCGACTCAATGAGCAGTTCTTC. This encodes CASSFRLNEQFF.

Details on this clonotype: A read error is possible here, since a much larger clone lies one base away. The chain joins TRBV10-3 to TRBJ1-4, with a possible D match to TRBD1 (5 bases). The CDR3 extends over 14 amino acids. The germline CDR1 and CDR2 sequences are ENHRY and SYGVKD. For the CDR3, the DNA is TGTGCCATCAGTGACGGGGCCGGGAATGAAAAACTGTCTTTT. Protein product: CAISDGAGNEKLSF.

This clonotype turned up a few times. The chain links TRBV2 to TRBJ2-3, with 7 bases fitting TRBD2. CDR1 and CDR2 (germline): SNHLY, FYNNEI. The CDR3 length is 14 residues. V lost 0 bases to trimming and J lost 3 bases; unmatched junction nucleotides: 0. The DNA for the CDR3 is TGTGCCAGCAGTGAAGCACTAGCGACAGATACGCAGTATTTT. Translation gives CASSEALATDTQYF. Looking up the rest from reference TRBV2 and TRBJ2-3 gives the full variable domain: EPEVTQTPSHQVTQMGQEVILRCVPISNHLYFYWYRQILGQKVEFLVSFYNNEISEKSEIFDDQFSVERPDGSNFTLKIRSTKLEDSAMYFCASSEALATDTQYFGPGTRLTVL.

This clonotype was recorded a few times. CDR3 DNA: TGTGCCAGCAGCTTAAAAATAGAAGCTTTCTTT. It yields the protein CASSLKIEAFF. The rearrangement joins TRBV7-2 to TRBJ1-1, with D unclear. The CDR3 is 11 residues long. Germline V gives CDR1 SGHTA, CDR2 FQGNSA. Trimming removed 2 bases at V and 8 bases at J, with 6 bases between.

This clonotype has ten or more counts. J is TRBJ2-4 and V is TRBV11-2; 12 positions match TRBD2. The CDR3 spans 15 residues. V was clipped by 4 bases and J by 6 bases; unmatched bases: 4. Germline assignment: CDR1 SGHAT and CDR2 FQNNGV. The CDR3 here is CASSSGLAGLNIQYF. The CDR3 DNA is TGTGCCAGCAGCTCCGGACTAGCGGGGCTAAACATTCAGTACTTC.

The chain couples TRBV12-3 or TRBV12-4 to TRBJ2-2, with D hard to call. The ends were cut back, 5 bases at V and 8 bases at J, with 6 bases in the middle. This CDR3 spans 11 amino acids. The CDR3 region has the DNA TGTGCCAGCAGTCCCCAGGGGGAGCTGTTTTTT. Residues: CASSPQGELFF.

This clonotype has a handful of counts. This chain joins TRBV18 and TRBJ2-7; 7 bases are a match to TRBD2. In germline, CDR1 is KGHSH, CDR2 LQKENI. The CDR3 has 14 residues. The V and J ends lost 3 bases and 7 bases, in that order; junction bases with no gene match: 9. CDR3 bases: TGTGCCAGCTCACCTGGGGAGGGCAGGTGGGAGCAGTACTTC. Translation gives CASSPGEGRWEQYF.

This clonotype was seen repeatedly, ten times or more. The chain uses TRBV5-1 and TRBJ2-1; D is unclear. Trimming shortened V by 0 bases and J by 3 bases, and 10 bases separated the two germline ends. Germline V gives CDR1 SGHRS, CDR2 YFSETQ. The CDR3 spans 15 residues. The CDR3 spells CASSLGGYGYNEQFF. CDR3 coding DNA: TGCGCCAGCAGCTTGGGGGGATATGGCTACAATGAGCAGTTCTTC.

About this clonotype: A read error may account for a junction end that differs from germline. V is TRBV20-1 and J is TRBJ2-5; the match to TRBD2 covers 11 bases. CDR1 is DFQATT and CDR2 is SNEGSKA in the germline V gene (reference sequence). CDR3 length equals 14 residues. This CDR3 is CSAGGSGRGEPQYF. The CDR3, as DNA: TGCAGTGCTGGAGGTAGCGGGAGGGGAGAGCCCCAGTACTTC.

V and J are TRBV7-9 and TRBJ1-1; tentatively, D is TRBD1 (5 bases). The CDR3 has 16 amino acids. V dropped 7 bases and J dropped 0 bases, with 18 bases sitting between them. Germline loops: CDR1 SEHNR, CDR2 FQNEAQ (reference sequence). The CDR3: CASTLTEGNMNTEAFF. The CDR3 nucleotides are TGTGCCAGCACCCTAACAGAGGGGAACATGAACACTGAAGCTTTCTTT.

This clonotype was seen ten or more times. The V call is TRBV6-5, the J call TRBJ2-1, with 9 bases lining up with TRBD1. Looked up from germline, CDR1 is MNHEY and CDR2 is SVGAGI. Trimming took 7 bases from V and 9 from J; bases not matched to a gene: 22. CDR3 size: 18 residues. As DNA, the CDR3 is TGTGCCAGCACTTCATGGAGGGTCCGGGACAGGGAGGGTAGTGAGCAGTTCTTC. As protein: CASTSWRVRDREGSEQFF.

This clonotype appeared a single time. The gene calls are TRBV2 and TRBJ2-1, with a tentative D call TRBD1 (6 bases). Germline lookup yields CDR1 SNHLY and CDR2 FYNNEI. Trimming cost V 7 bases and J 6 bases, with 19 bases left between them. There are 15 residues in the CDR3. The CDR3 nucleotides read TGTGCCAGCAAAATCGGGACAAGCCCAGGCAATGAGCAGTTCTTC. Its protein product is CASKIGTSPGNEQFF. Together with reference TRBV2 and TRBJ2-1, the CDR3 gives the full variable domain: EPEVTQTPSHQVTQMGQEVILRCVPISNHLYFYWYRQILGQKVEFLVSFYNNEISEKSEIFDDQFSVERPDGSNFTLKIRSTKLEDSAMYFCASKIGTSPGNEQFFGPGTRLTVL.

This clonotype was detected many times. V is TRBV11-2 and J is TRBJ1-1, with no clear D. The CDR3 consists of 13 residues. The germline gives CDR1 SGHAT, CDR2 FQNNGV. The V end was cut by 6 bases, the J end by 1 base, with 9 bases between. The CDR3: CASRLEQNTEAFF. In nucleotides, the CDR3 is TGTGCCAGCAGGCTCGAACAGAACACTGAAGCTTTCTTT.

This clonotype was counted ten times or more. This rearrangement joins TRBV6-5 to TRBJ2-7; D is uncertain. Germline V gene sequence: CDR1 MNHEY, CDR2 SVGAGI. CDR3 length: 16 amino acids. V dropped 0 bases and J dropped 1 base, with 13 bases sitting between them. Written as DNA, the CDR3 is TGTGCCAGCAGTTACTCGTTTTTGCGACCGTCCTACGAGCAGTACTTC. Its translation is CASSYSFLRPSYEQYF.

This clonotype showed up many times. The chain uses TRBV5-1 and TRBJ1-6, with 10 positions matching TRBD1. The V and J ends lost 4 bases and 7 bases, in that order; junction bases with no gene match: 8. Germline assignment: CDR1 SGHRS and CDR2 YFSETQ. This CDR3 spans 16 amino acids. The DNA for the CDR3 is TGCGCCAGCAGCCGTGGACAGGGGGGAGTGAATTCACCCCTCCACTTT. Protein: CASSRGQGGVNSPLHF.

This clonotype has just a few counts. The chain carries TRBV7-9 and TRBJ1-1; D gene unclear. V lost 4 bases to trimming and J lost 1 base, with 10 bases between them. CDR1 SEHNR and CDR2 FQNEAQ come from the germline V gene (reference sequence). This CDR3 is built from 14 residues. CDR3 residues: CASSSDGSNTEAFF. Here the CDR3 DNA reads TGTGCCAGCAGCTCGGATGGGTCGAACACTGAAGCTTTCTTT.

By sample share, this clonotype is medium-sized (0.01 to 0.1%). The CDR3 sequence is CASSLGGTGSILNEQFF. The CDR3 DNA is TGTGCCAGCAGCTTAGGGGGCACAGGGTCCATTTTAAATGAGCAGTTCTTC. The chain has TRBV7-2 and TRBJ2-1, with D perhaps TRBD1 (6 bases). The CDR3 totals 17 residues. Trimming took 1 base from V and 7 from J, leaving 20 bases between them. CDR1 and CDR2 from the germline V gene are SGHTA and FQGNSA.

The chain is built from TRBV3-1 and TRBJ2-1; tentative D call: TRBD2 (6 bases). Germline V gene sequence: CDR1 LGHDT, CDR2 YNNKEL (reference sequence). The CDR3 consists of 14 residues. The CDR3 is CASGDGPPYNEQFF. CDR3 DNA: TGTGCGTCGGGAGACGGACCCCCCTACAATGAGCAGTTCTTC.

This clonotype appeared a few times. The rearrangement joins TRBV4-1 to TRBJ2-7; D not resolved. Germline lookup yields CDR1 MGHRA and CDR2 YSYEKL. This CDR3 contains 14 residues. Trimming took 1 base from V and 0 from J, leaving 7 bases between them. The CDR3 nucleotides read TGCGCCAGCAGCCAAGTTGTGGTCTCCTACGAGCAGTACTTC. This encodes CASSQVVVSYEQYF.

In its sample, this clonotype was seen a few times. The rearrangement uses TRBV5-6 and TRBJ2-5, with D possibly TRBD2 on 6 matching bases. Germline loops: CDR1 SGHDT, CDR2 YYEEEE. The ends were cut back, 2 bases at V and 5 bases at J, with 13 bases in the middle. This CDR3 contains 14 residues. CDR3 sequence: CASSFGTGGETQYF. For the CDR3, the DNA is TGTGCCAGCAGCTTTGGGACTGGAGGGGAGACCCAGTACTTC.

The table lists this clonotype with many counts. V gene TRBV6-2 or TRBV6-3 combines with J gene TRBJ2-7; 9 nucleotides match TRBD2. The CDR3 is 15 residues long. Germline-derived CDR1 and CDR2 are MNHEY and SVGEGT. The junction had 7 bases not matched to a gene; V was cut back by 5 bases and J by 2 bases. In DNA, the CDR3 is TGTGCCAGCAGTCATACTAGCGGGCCTACCTACGAGCAGTACTTC. It translates to CASSHTSGPTYEQYF.